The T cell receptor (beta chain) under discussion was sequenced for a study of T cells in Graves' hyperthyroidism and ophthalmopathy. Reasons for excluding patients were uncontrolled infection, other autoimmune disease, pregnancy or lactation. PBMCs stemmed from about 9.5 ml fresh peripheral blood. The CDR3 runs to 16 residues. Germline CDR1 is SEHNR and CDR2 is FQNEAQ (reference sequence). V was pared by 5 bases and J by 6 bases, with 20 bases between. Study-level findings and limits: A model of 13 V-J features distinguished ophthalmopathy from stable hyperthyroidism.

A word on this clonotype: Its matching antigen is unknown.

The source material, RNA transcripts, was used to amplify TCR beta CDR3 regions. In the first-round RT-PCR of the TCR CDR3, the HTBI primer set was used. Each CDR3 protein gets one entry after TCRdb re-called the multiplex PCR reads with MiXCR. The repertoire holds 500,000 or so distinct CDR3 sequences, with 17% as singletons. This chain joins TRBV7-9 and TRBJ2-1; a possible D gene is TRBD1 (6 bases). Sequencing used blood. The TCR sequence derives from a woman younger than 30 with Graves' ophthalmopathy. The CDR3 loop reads CASSPRAGVRLNEQFF. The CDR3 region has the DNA TGTGCCAGCAGCCCACGCGCAGGGGTCCGTCTCAATGAGCAGTTCTTC. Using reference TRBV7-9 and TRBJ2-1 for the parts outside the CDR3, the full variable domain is DTGVSQNPRHKITKRGQNVTFRCDPISEHNRLYWYRQTLGQGPEFLTYFQNEAQLEKSRLLSDRFSAERPKGSFSTLEIQRTEQGDSAMYLCASSPRAGVRLNEQFFGPGTRLTVL.